The entry that follows covers one T cell receptor beta chain sequence. This sample is drawn from a study of chemoradiotherapy in HPV16-positive cancers. Looking at the study overall: Functional T-cell assays on a couple of HPV16-positive patients' cells defined candidate HPV-specific clones and common TCR motifs.

The method was immunoSEQ multiplex PCR; TCRdb's version includes in-frame clones alone and lacks a portion of them. This table holds 30,000 or so clones, 88% found once. The length of the CDR3 is 15 residues. Germline lookup yields CDR1 SGHRS and CDR2 YFSETQ. The V end lost 0 bases, the J end lost 7 bases, and 13 bases lay between the germline ends. The rearrangement uses TRBV5-1 and TRBJ2-2; the D call may be TRBD1 or TRBD2 (5 bases each). The TCR comes from a human donor with HPV-associated anogenital cancer. The material was blood, obtained from a patient who underwent chemoradiotherapy. CDR3 in amino acids: CASSLAPPGLGELFF. The CDR3 nucleotides are TGCGCCAGCAGCTTGGCCCCCCCGGGGCTCGGGGAGCTGTTTTTT.